This TCR beta chain was recovered during a study of OX40 agonist ivuxolimab in advanced cancers. About the research overall: Antecedent anti-PD-1, anti-PD-L1 or anti-CTLA-4 therapy was permissible, with 40% having received some.

In germline, CDR1 is SGHTA, CDR2 FQGNSA. The CDR3 consists of 14 residues. V shed 1 base and J shed 0 bases, with 4 bases lying between them. The repertoire was sequenced with immunoSEQ multiplex PCR; TCRdb's copy has only in-frame clones and lacks some. The table records 65,000 or so clones, 85% of them present only once. The clonotype was recovered from an adult with an advanced solid tumor such as melanoma, head and neck, liver or kidney cancer. The chain combines TRBV7-2 with TRBJ1-3; the D is unclear. The sequences come from CD4+ or CD8+ T cells sorted from blood, collected in a trial of the OX40 agonist ivuxolimab. The CDR3 DNA reads as TGTGCCAGCAGCTTAGGTAGCTCTGGAAACACCATATATTTT. This encodes CASSLGSSGNTIYF. Looking up the rest from reference TRBV7-2 and TRBJ1-3 gives the full variable domain: GAGVSQSPSNKVTEKGKDVELRCDPISGHTALYWYRQSLGQGLEFLIYFQGNSAPDKSGLPSDRFSAERTGGSVSTLTIQRTQQEDSAVYLCASSLGSSGNTIYFGEGSWLTVV.